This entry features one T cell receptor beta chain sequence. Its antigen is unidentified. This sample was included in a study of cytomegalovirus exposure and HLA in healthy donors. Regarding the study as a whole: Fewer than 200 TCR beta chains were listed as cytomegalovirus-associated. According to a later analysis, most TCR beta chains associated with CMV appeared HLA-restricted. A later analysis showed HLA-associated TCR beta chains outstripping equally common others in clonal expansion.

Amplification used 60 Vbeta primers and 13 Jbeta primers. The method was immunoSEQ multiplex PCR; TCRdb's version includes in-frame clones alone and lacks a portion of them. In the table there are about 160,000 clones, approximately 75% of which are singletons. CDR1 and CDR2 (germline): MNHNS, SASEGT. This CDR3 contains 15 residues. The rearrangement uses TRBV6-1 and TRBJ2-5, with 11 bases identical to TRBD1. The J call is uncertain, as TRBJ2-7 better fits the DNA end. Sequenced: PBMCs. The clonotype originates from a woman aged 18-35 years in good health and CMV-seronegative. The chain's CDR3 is CASIRMDRGPYEQYF. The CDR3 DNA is TGTGCCAGCATTCGGATGGACAGGGGGCCCTACGAGCAGTACTTC.